This paragraph reports one T cell receptor (beta chain). Antigen unknown. TCRdb re-called the 5' RACE reads; one entry per CDR3 protein, DNA not given. The record lists roughly 300,000 distinct CDR3 sequences, of which the ten most abundant hold more than 3.5%. This CDR3 is built from 14 residues. Germline CDR1 and CDR2: MDHEN and SYDVKM. The sample comes from a study of T cells expressing NK-cell markers. Study-level points and caveats: NKG2C+ dominant clonotype frequencies in about six donors were roughly 1.0-7.5% of CD8+ T cells.

This chain joins TRBV28 and TRBJ1-1; TCRdb returns TRBD1, unconfirmable since there is no DNA. This receptor was taken from a woman between 18 and 70 years old in good health. The source material was blood T cells: a sorted CD56 or NKG2C T cell subset, CD4+ or CD8+ T cells, or bulk PBMC T cells (not recorded which). CDR3 loop: CASRPVDTAVGAFF. Together with reference TRBV28 and TRBJ1-1, the CDR3 gives the full variable domain: DVKVTQSSRYLVKRTGEKVFLECVQDMDHENMFWYRQDPGLGLRLIYFSYDVKMKEKGDIPEGYSVSREKKERFSLILESASTNQTSMYLCASRPVDTAVGAFFGQGTRLTVV.